A selection of T cell receptor beta chains follows, all from one sample in a study of blood T cell repertoires in COVID-19. Sequencing used immunoSEQ multiplex PCR; TCRdb keeps in-frame clones, though not all of them. The sample carries 150,000 to 200,000 clones, approximately 86% recorded once. The sample taken for sequencing was peripheral blood. All receptors derive from a man in his fifties or sixties with acute or convalescent COVID-19. CDR3s include the opening cysteine and the closing phenylalanine or tryptophan. Each record gives: clone size, D gene, J gene, V gene, CDR3 DNA, CDR3 protein. A D gene is named only where the DNA matches it firmly. Rows give clone size only sometimes, using once, few, many, or a class for an expanded clone.

-	-	TRBJ1-4	TRBV28	TGTGCCAGCAGTTTACCAGGCCAGGGGGAAAAACTGTTTTTT	CASSLPGQGEKLFF
-	TRBD2	TRBJ2-1	TRBV18	TGTGCCAGCTCACCACCATCGGGGGGGACCTACAATGAGCAGTTCTTC	CASSPPSGGTYNEQFF
-	-	TRBJ1-4	TRBV7-3	TGTGCCAGCGGTAGAGGCGGTAGTGAAAAACTGTTTTTT	CASGRGGSEKLFF
-	-	TRBJ2-5	TRBV6-4	TGTGCCAGCAGTGACTGTGTTTGTGTTATCGAGACCCAGTACTTC	CASSDCVCVIETQYF
-	TRBD1	TRBJ1-5	TRBV3-1/TRBV3-2	TGTGCCAGCAAGTATGGGACAGGGTCCGATCAGCCCCAGCATTTT	CASKYGTGSDQPQHF
few	TRBD2	TRBJ2-7	TRBV6-2/TRBV6-3	TGTGCCAGCAGTTACTCGGCTAGCGGGAGACTCGAGCAGTACTTC	CASSYSASGRLEQYF
few	TRBD1	TRBJ1-2	TRBV7-2	TGTGCCAGCAGCTTGGCAGGGGGCAAAGTCTATGGCTACACCTTC	CASSLAGGKVYGYTF
-	TRBD1	TRBJ1-2	TRBV19	TGTGCCACTGGGGACAGGGGGCTTGGCTACACCTTC	CATGDRGLGYTF
-	TRBD1	TRBJ1-2	TRBV3-1/TRBV3-2	TGTGCCAGCAGCCGCGCCGACAGGGGGGGAGGCTACACCTTC	CASSRADRGGGYTF
-	-	TRBJ1-6	TRBV5-1	TGCGCCAGCAGCTTGCGGTGGACAGACCTGTATAATTCACCCCTCCACTTT	CASSLRWTDLYNSPLHF
few	TRBD1	TRBJ1-5	TRBV24-1	TGTGCCACCAGTGGGGGGACAGCTAATCAGCCCCAGCATTTT	CATSGGTANQPQHF
once	-	TRBJ1-6	TRBV4-1	TGCGCCAGCAGCCAGGTTCCAGGGGAGAATTCACCCCTCCACTTT	CASSQVPGENSPLHF
-	TRBD2	TRBJ2-1	TRBV27	TGTGCCAGCAGCTCCGCCACCCGGACTAGCTCCTACAATGAGCAGTTCTTC	CASSSATRTSSYNEQFF
-	-	TRBJ2-1	TRBV18	TGTGCCAGCTCACCTACTTCGAACGGTGAGCAGTTCTTC	CASSPTSNGEQFF
-	TRBD1	TRBJ2-1	TRBV29-1	TGCAGCGTTGAAGCAACCAGGGGGCGCGATGAGCAGTTCTTC	CSVEATRGRDEQFF
-	TRBD1	TRBJ1-2	TRBV29-1	TGCAGCGTTACCGGGACAGGGGGCATGAAAGGCTATGGCTACACCTTC	CSVTGTGGMKGYGYTF
-	TRBD2	TRBJ2-7	TRBV7-9	TGTGCCAGCAGCTTAGAAGCGGGAGGCACCTACGAGCAGTACTTC	CASSLEAGGTYEQYF
many	TRBD2	TRBJ2-1	TRBV7-2	TGTGCCAGCAGCTCGATGGCGGGAGGGAGAGGTGAGCAGTTCTTC	CASSSMAGGRGEQFF
-	-	TRBJ1-1	TRBV27	TGTGCCAGCAGCTCAGGGTACCCCTCCACTGAAGCTTTCTTT	CASSSGYPSTEAFF
-	-	TRBJ1-1	TRBV5-1	TGCGCCAGCAGCTTGGAACAGCCGAACACTGAAGCTTTCTTT	CASSLEQPNTEAFF
-	-	TRBJ1-2	TRBV2	TGTGCCAGCAGGGTACAGGGTCCCTATGGCTACACCTTC	CASRVQGPYGYTF
-	TRBD2	TRBJ2-7	TRBV15	TGTGCCACCAGCAGAGATAGGGGACTAGCGGGAGCCCTAGACTACGAGCAGTACTTC	CATSRDRGLAGALDYEQYF
-	-	TRBJ2-1	TRBV6-5	TGTGCCAGCAGTTACGACTCGGGAGCCTCGAACAATGAGCAGTTCTTC	CASSYDSGASNNEQFF
-	TRBD1	TRBJ1-1	TRBV10-3	TGTGCCATCAGTATACAGGGGGCTTCCACTGAAGCTTTCTTT	CAISIQGASTEAFF
-	-	TRBJ1-5	TRBV6-5	TGTGCCAGCAGTTTGGACAGCTATCAGCCCCAGCATTTT	CASSLDSYQPQHF
-	-	TRBJ2-3	TRBV5-1	TGCGCCAGCAGCTTATTGGCCTCAGATACGCAGTATTTT	CASSLLASDTQYF